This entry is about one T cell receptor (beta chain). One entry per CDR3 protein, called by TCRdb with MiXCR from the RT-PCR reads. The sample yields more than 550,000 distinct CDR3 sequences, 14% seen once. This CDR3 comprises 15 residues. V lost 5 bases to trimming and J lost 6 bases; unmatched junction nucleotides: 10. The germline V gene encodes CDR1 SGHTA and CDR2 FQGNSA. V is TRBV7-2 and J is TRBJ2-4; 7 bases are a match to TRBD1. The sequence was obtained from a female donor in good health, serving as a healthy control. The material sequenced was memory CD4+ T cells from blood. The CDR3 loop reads CASSRGGGQPNIQYF. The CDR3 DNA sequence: TGTGCCAGCAGCCGAGGGGGCGGACAGCCAAACATTCAGTACTTC. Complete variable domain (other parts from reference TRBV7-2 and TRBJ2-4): GAGVSQSPSNKVTEKGKDVELRCDPISGHTALYWYRQSLGQGLEFLIYFQGNSAPDKSGLPSDRFSAERTGGSVSTLTIQRTQQEDSAVYLCASSRGGGQPNIQYFGAGTRLSVL.